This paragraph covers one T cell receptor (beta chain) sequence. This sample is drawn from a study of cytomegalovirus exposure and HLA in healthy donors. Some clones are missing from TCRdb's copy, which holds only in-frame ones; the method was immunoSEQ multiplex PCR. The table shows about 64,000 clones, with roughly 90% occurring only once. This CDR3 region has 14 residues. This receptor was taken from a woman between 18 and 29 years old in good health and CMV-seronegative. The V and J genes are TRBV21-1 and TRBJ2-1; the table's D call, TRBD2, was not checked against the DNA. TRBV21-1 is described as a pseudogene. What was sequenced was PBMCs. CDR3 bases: TGTGCCAGCAGCAGGACTAGCGGGTGCAATGAGCAGTTCTTC. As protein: CASSRTSGCNEQFF.